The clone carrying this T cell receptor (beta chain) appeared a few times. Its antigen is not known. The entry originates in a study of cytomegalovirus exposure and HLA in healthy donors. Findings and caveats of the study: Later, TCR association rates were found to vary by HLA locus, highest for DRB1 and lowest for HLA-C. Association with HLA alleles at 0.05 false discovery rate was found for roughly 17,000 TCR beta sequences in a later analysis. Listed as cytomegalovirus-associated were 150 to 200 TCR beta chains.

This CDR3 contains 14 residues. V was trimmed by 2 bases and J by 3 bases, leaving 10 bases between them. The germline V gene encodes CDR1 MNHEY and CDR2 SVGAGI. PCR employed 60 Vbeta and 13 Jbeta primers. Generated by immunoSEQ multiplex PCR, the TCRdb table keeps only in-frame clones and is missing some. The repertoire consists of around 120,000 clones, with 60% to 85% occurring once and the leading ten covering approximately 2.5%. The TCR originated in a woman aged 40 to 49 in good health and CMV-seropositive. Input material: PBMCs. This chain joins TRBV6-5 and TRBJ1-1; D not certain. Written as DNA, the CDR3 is TGTGCCAGCAGTTACGTGCCAGGCCACACTGAAGCTTTCTTT. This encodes CASSYVPGHTEAFF.